This T cell receptor (beta chain) was captured in a study of human T cells and chemical hapten exposure. The overall study: 2% DPC applied to an approximately 2 cm by approximately 2 cm arm area sensitized donors. General observations from the study: Donors in the study had alopecia, meaning their immune response may differ from healthy people's.

As for time point: patch test 2, 6 weeks after DPC sensitization. The treatment: therapeutic diphenylcyclopropenone sensitization with weekly scalp DPC. Patch tests were applied only after blood draws. The CDR3 is made up of 14 amino acids. V dropped 2 bases and J dropped 3 bases, with 10 bases sitting between them. The germline V gene has CDR1 MNHEY and CDR2 SVGAGI. This clonotype was recorded many times. Its antigen is currently unknown. Separate cDNA molecules received unique molecular identifiers, which the library attached to them. In TCRdb, the RACE reads were re-called with MiXCR into one record per CDR3 protein. The sample lists some 80,000 distinct CDR3 sequences; 10% were seen once.

The chain combines TRBV6-5 with TRBJ1-2, with D possibly TRBD1 on 5 matching bases. Sequenced material: whole blood, taken in connection with sensitization to the hapten diphenylcyclopropenone (DPC). This receptor was taken from a woman aged 30 to 39 with alopecia areata. Some clones in this sample may be carry-over from other donors' samples. The CDR3 bases are TGTGCCAGCAGTTACCGACAGTTCCACTATGGCTACACCTTC. This codes for CASSYRQFHYGYTF.